The rows below give T cell receptor beta chains drawn from one sample of a study of cytomegalovirus exposure and HLA in healthy donors. Assay used: immunoSEQ multiplex PCR; TCRdb lists only in-frame clones, some missing. The table has roughly 150,000 clones, around 79% seen once. The sequenced sample consisted of PBMCs. These receptors were obtained from a female donor in good health and CMV-seronegative. Both conserved end residues are part of each CDR3. D genes are given only for firm matches. Clone size is stated in some rows and not others, as once, few, many or a class when expanded.

CASSQDLAGKAFF TRBJ1-1 13 NA TRBV4-1 NA
CASSLEQANYGYTF TRBJ1-2 14 NA TRBV5-1 once
CASSDHGQGYEQYF TRBJ2-7 14 NA TRBV2 NA
CASSLEGREGETQYF TRBJ2-5 15 TRBD2 TRBV5-4 NA
CASSLGLAVNTGELFF TRBJ2-2 16 TRBD2 TRBV27 NA
CASSQTAGWYEQYF TRBJ2-7 14 NA TRBV27 NA
CASSLGGTSILNEQFF TRBJ2-1 16 TRBD2 TRBV11-3 NA
CASSKGVGTEAFF TRBJ1-1 13 NA TRBV5-4 NA
CASSPGKGRVAEAFF TRBJ1-1 15 NA TRBV13 NA
CASSQATGRINQPQHF TRBJ1-5 16 NA TRBV23-1 NA
CASSLRAGASDTQYF TRBJ2-3 15 TRBD2 TRBV5-8 NA
CASSPGGTLEQYF TRBJ2-7 13 TRBD2 TRBV18 NA
CASSELRDRGIYEQYF TRBJ2-7 16 TRBD1 TRBV2 NA
CASSEWAVRSSGNTIYF TRBJ1-3 17 NA TRBV6-1 NA
CANSLGLWGWERRDNEQFF TRBJ2-1 19 NA TRBV5-8 NA
CASSSPPGLAEIYEQYF TRBJ2-7 17 TRBD2 TRBV7-2 NA
CASSLGTSGRDPATQYF TRBJ2-5 17 TRBD2 TRBV7-8 NA